This T cell receptor beta chain originates from a study of beta chain features in type 1 diabetes. Study summary: Across all samples, about 100 million sorted cells were examined.

Regarding the study as a whole: Naive, central memory and Treg TCRB repertoires seemed to resemble each other more closely in patients than they did in healthy donors. Diminished insertions and augmented deletions at VDJ junctions characterized type 1 diabetes patients.

Germline V gene lookup returns CDR1 SNHLY and CDR2 FYNNEI. V lost 6 bases, J lost 0 bases, and 2 bases stayed unmatched. The CDR3 runs 14 residues. This clone was counted a few times. Its antigen is still unknown. Researchers reported sorting CD4+ naive, central memory, regulatory and stem cell-like memory cells via CD45RO/CCR7/CD25/CD127/CD95/CD27. Expressed TCRB transcripts were sequenced because the isolated RNA had all been reverse transcribed beforehand. TCRdb keeps only in-frame clones here, not all; method: immunoSEQ multiplex PCR. The table includes 330,000 or so clones, 15% to 20% detected once.

The sample consisted of naive CD4+ T cells from blood. The TCR was taken from a woman aged 18 to 35 in good health. The genes are TRBV2 and TRBJ2-7; TRBD1 matches 10 bases. The CDR3 spells CASRGQGGSYEQYF. CDR3 coding DNA: TGTGCCAGCAGAGGACAGGGGGGCTCCTACGAGCAGTACTTC.